Detailed here is one T cell receptor beta chain. Its antigen is unknown. This record belongs to a study of T cell clonotyping in hematopoietic cell transplantation. Study context: Pretransplant recipient samples were taken after cytoreduction. Study results and caveats: Cells were unsorted, so CD4 and CD8 contributions were not separated. Higher Inverse Simpson Index values in graft donor and pretransplant recipient predicted broader posttransplant TCR diversity. Recipient TCR diversity dropped after transplant; expanded clonotypes rose from day 30 to 180.

Time point in this sample: recipient sample about 28 days before transplant, after cytoreduction. Produced via immunoSEQ multiplex PCR; TCRdb's table is partial and in-frame only. The sample lists tens of thousands of clones; around 83% were seen once. The germline V gene encodes CDR1 DFQATT and CDR2 SNEGSKA (reference sequence). V lost 5 bases and J lost 7, with 11 bases in between. This CDR3 comprises 11 residues. Sequenced material: peripheral blood mononuclear cells, taken before stem cell transplant. J is TRBJ1-2 and V is TRBV20-1; no firm D call. The clonotype was recovered from an older woman with acute myeloid leukemia. Some clones in this sample may be carry-over from other donors' samples. The CDR3 bases are TGCAGTGCTGGGGAGGATACTGGCTACACCTTC. Its protein is CSAGEDTGYTF.